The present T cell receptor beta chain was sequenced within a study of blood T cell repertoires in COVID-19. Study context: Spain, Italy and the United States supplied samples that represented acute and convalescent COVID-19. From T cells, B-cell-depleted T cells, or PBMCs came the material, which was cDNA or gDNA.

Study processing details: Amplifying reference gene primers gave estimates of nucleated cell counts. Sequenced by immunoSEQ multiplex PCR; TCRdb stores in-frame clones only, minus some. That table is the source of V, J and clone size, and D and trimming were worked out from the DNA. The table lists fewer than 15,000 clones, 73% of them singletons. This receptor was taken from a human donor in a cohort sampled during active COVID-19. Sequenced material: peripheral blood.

DNA of the CDR3: TGTGCCTGTTACGACAGGGCCCCCTACGAGCAGTACTTC. It encodes CACYDRAPYEQYF. The gene calls are TRBV30 and TRBJ2-7; TRBD1 aligns across 7 bases. The CDR3 consists of 13 residues. V gave up 6 bases and J gave up 2 bases; unmatched junction bases: 7. Germline assignment: CDR1 GTSNPN and CDR2 SVGIG (reference sequence).